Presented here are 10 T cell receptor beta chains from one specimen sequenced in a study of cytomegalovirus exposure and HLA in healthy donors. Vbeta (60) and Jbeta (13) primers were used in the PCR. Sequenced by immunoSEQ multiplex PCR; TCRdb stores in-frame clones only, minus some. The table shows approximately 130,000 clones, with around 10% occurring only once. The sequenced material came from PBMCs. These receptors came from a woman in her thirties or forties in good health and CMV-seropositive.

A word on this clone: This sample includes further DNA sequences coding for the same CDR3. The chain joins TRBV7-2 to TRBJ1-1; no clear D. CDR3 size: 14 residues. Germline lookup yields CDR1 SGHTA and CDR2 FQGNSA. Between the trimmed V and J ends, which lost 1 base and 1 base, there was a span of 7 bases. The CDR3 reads CASSLVTGNTEAFF. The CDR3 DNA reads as TGTGCCAGCAGCTTAGTTACGGGGAACACTGAAGCTTTCTTT.

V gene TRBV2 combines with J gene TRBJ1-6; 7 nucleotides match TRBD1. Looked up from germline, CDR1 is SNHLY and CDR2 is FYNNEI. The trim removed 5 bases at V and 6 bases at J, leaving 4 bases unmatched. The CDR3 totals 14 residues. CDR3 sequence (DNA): TGTGCCAGCAGTCGACAGGGCGGTAATTCACCCCTCCACTTT. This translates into CASSRQGGNSPLHF.

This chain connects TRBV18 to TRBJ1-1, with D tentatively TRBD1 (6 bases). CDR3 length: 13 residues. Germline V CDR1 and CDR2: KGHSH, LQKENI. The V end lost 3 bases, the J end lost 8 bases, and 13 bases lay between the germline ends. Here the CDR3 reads CASSPNGGAEAFF. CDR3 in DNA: TGTGCCAGCTCACCTAATGGGGGGGCGGAAGCTTTCTTT.

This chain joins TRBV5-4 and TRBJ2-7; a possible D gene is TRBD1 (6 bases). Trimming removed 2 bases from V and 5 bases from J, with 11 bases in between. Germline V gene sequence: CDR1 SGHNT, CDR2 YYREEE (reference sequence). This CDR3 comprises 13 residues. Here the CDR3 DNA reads TGTGCCAGCAGCTTACAGGGATCCGACGAGCAGTACTTC. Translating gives CASSLQGSDEQYF.

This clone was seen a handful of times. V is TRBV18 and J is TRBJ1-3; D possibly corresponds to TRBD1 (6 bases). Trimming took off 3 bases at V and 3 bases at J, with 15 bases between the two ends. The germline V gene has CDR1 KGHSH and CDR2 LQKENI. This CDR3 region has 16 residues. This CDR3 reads CASSPSGVPVGNTIYF. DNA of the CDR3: TGTGCCAGCTCACCTTCAGGGGTCCCGGTTGGAAACACCATATATTTT. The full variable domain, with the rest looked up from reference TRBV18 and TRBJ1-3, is NAGVMQNPRHLVRRRGQEARLRCSPMKGHSHVYWYRQLPEEGLKFMVYLQKENIIDESGMPKERFSAEFPKEGPSILRIQQVVRGDSAAYFCASSPSGVPVGNTIYFGEGSWLTVV.

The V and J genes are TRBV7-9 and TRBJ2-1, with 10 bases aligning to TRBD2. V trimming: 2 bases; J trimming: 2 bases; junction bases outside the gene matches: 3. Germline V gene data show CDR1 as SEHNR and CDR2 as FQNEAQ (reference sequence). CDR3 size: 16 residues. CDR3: CASSLWLAGAYNEQFF. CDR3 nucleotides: TGTGCCAGCAGCTTATGGCTAGCGGGGGCCTACAATGAGCAGTTCTTC.

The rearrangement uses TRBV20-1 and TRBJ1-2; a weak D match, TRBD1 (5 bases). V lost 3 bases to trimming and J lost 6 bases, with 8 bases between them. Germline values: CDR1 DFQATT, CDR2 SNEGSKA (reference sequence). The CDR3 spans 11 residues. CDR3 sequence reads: CSASGGDGYTF. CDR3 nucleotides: TGCAGTGCTAGCGGAGGGGATGGCTACACCTTC.

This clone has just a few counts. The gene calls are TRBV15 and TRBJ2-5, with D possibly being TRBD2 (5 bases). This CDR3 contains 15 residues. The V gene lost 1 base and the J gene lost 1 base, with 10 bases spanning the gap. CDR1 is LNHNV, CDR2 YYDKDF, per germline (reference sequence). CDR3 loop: CATSRGKGAQETQYF. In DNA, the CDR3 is TGTGCCACCAGCAGAGGGAAGGGAGCCCAAGAGACCCAGTACTTC.

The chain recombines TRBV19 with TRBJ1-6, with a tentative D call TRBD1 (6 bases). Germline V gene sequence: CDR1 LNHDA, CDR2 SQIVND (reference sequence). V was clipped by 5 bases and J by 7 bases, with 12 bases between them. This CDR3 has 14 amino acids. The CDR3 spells CASSSLTGNSPLHF. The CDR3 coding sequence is TGTGCCAGTAGTTCCCTAACAGGGAATTCACCCCTCCACTTT.

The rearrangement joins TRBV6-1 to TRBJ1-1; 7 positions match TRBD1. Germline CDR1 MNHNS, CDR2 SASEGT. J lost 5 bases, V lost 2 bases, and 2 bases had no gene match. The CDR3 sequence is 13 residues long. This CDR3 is CASSEFRGTEAFF. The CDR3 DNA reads TGTGCCAGCAGTGAATTCAGGGGGACTGAAGCTTTCTTT.